The 28 T cell receptor beta chains in this list originate from one sample, sequenced in a study of CD8 T cells in ankylosing spondylitis. TCRdb processed the 5' RACE reads anew with MiXCR; each CDR3 protein has one entry. The sample carries around 340,000 distinct CDR3 sequences, about 14% recorded once. The specimen was blood, either unsorted or a sorted T cell fraction (not recorded which). Source of these receptors: a male donor with ankylosing spondylitis or in good health (not recorded which).

This clonotype has more than one count but fewer than ten. CDR3 coding DNA: TGCAGTGCTAGAGGGGTCTATGGCTACACCTTC. Protein product: CSARGVYGYTF. The rearrangement links TRBV20-1 to TRBJ1-2; D is undetermined. V lost 1 base and J 4 bases, leaving 4 bases between the germline ends. This CDR3 comprises 11 residues. Germline CDR1 is DFQATT and CDR2 is SNEGSKA (reference sequence).

The V gene is TRBV12-3 or TRBV12-4, the J gene TRBJ1-4, with D unresolved. CDR3 length equals 15 residues. V was shortened by 0 bases and J by 7 bases, with 12 bases between the two germline ends. The CDR3 spells CASSLAQHRSEKLFF. In DNA form, the CDR3 reads TGTGCCAGCAGTTTAGCGCAACACCGAAGTGAAAAACTGTTTTTT.

This chain connects TRBV6-1 to TRBJ2-5; the D is unclear. This CDR3 is 15 amino acids long. The germline V gene encodes CDR1 MNHNS and CDR2 SASEGT. CDR3 residues: CALLRSSPSPETQYF. CDR3 in DNA: TGTGCGCTCCTCCGGTCCTCCCCGAGTCCCGAGACCCAGTACTTC.

The V gene is TRBV29-1, the J gene TRBJ2-5, with D hard to call. Deletions cut 0 bases from V and 0 bases from J, with 8 bases between. The CDR3 runs to 14 residues. Germline CDR1 is SQVTM and CDR2 is ANQGSEA. The CDR3 DNA reads TGCAGCGTTGAAGATCCCTTCGACCAAGAGACCCAGTACTTC. Translation gives CSVEDPFDQETQYF.

This sequence joins TRBV5-1 and TRBJ2-2, with D perhaps TRBD1 (7 bases). V was shortened by 7 bases and J by 6 bases, with 13 bases between the two germline ends. CDR3 length equals 13 residues. The V gene's germline CDR1 is SGHRS and CDR2 YFSETQ. CDR3 DNA sequence: TGCGCCAGCGCCAGGGGGGATTCCGGGGAGCTGTTTTTT. Encoded protein: CASARGDSGELFF.

The rearrangement joins TRBV2 to TRBJ2-5, with 9 positions matching TRBD1. The CDR3 spans 15 residues. The trim removed 6 bases at V and 2 bases at J, leaving 7 bases unmatched. Germline CDR1 is SNHLY and CDR2 is FYNNEI. The chain's CDR3 is CASRPGTGQQETQYF. In DNA form, the CDR3 reads TGTGCCAGCAGACCCGGGACAGGGCAGCAAGAGACCCAGTACTTC.

In its sample, this clonotype was seen a few times. The chain links TRBV4-2 to TRBJ2-1; TRBD2 matches 11 bases. CDR3 length: 16 amino acids. V shed 0 bases, J shed 7 bases, and the junction held 5 bases outside the gene matches. Germline V gives CDR1 LGHNA, CDR2 YNFKEQ. CDR3 nucleotide sequence: TGTGCCAGCAGCCAAGATACTAGCGGGAGTGTTAATGAGCAGTTCTTC. Its translation: CASSQDTSGSVNEQFF.

V and J are TRBV7-2 and TRBJ1-3; tentative D call: TRBD1 (6 bases). Trimming removed 1 base at V and 4 bases at J, with 11 bases between. The V gene's germline CDR1 is SGHTA and CDR2 FQGNSA. There are 15 residues in the CDR3. CDR3 nucleotides: TGTGCCAGCAGCTTAGTTGGGACATCAGGAAACACCATATATTTT. Translating it yields CASSLVGTSGNTIYF.

V gene TRBV4-1 combines with J gene TRBJ1-2, with a weak D call TRBD1 (5 bases). This CDR3 spans 16 amino acids. The germline V gene has CDR1 MGHRA and CDR2 YSYEKL. V lost 0 bases and J lost 7, with 18 bases in between. CDR3 sequence: CASSQDYPPLGGGYTF. For the CDR3, the DNA is TGCGCCAGCAGCCAAGATTACCCCCCCCTCGGGGGTGGCTACACCTTC.

This clonotype was counted between two and nine times. V gene TRBV5-1 combines with J gene TRBJ1-2; 10 bases map to TRBD1. CDR3 length: 14 residues. Germline CDR1 is SGHRS and CDR2 is YFSETQ. The V gene end was trimmed by 4 bases and the J gene end by 3 bases; junction bases not matched to a gene: 3. The CDR3 DNA reads TGCGCCAGCAGCACGGACAGGGGGGACTATGGCTACACCTTC. It is translated as CASSTDRGDYGYTF.

The CDR3 region is CASSLVAGGQFYGYTF. CDR3 in DNA: TGTGCCAGCAGTTTAGTAGCAGGGGGACAATTTTATGGCTACACCTTC. The chain joins TRBV27 to TRBJ1-2; 7 nucleotides agree with TRBD1. CDR1 and CDR2 (germline): MNHEY, SMNVEV (reference sequence). This CDR3 is 16 amino acids long. Trimming at V came to 2 bases and at J to 5 bases, leaving 11 bases not matched to a gene.

V and J are TRBV29-1 and TRBJ1-5; possibly TRBD1 for D (6 bases). The CDR3 spans 13 residues. Germline V lookup: CDR1 SQVTM, CDR2 ANQGSEA. The V end lost 5 bases, the J end lost 4 bases, and 12 bases lay between the germline ends. Here the CDR3 reads CSVSRGLNQPQHF. The DNA for the CDR3 is TGCAGCGTTTCTCGGGGGCTGAATCAGCCCCAGCATTTT.

This clonotype showed up just a few times. V gene TRBV25-1 combines with J gene TRBJ1-4; 9 nucleotides line up with TRBD1. The CDR3 covers 15 residues. Germline-derived CDR1 and CDR2 are MGHDK and SYGVNS. Trimming cost V 3 bases and J 7 bases; bases outside gene matches: 6. CDR3 protein: CASSEGQGVGEKLFF. DNA of the CDR3: TGTGCCAGCAGTGAGGGACAGGGAGTAGGTGAAAAACTGTTTTTT. Supplemented by reference TRBV25-1 and TRBJ1-4, the full variable domain reads EADIYQTPRYLVIGTGKKITLECSQTMGHDKMYWYQQDPGMELHLIHYSYGVNSTEKGDLSSESTVSRIRTEHFPLTLESARPSHTSQYLCASSEGQGVGEKLFFGSGTQLSVL.

This chain joins TRBV20-1 and TRBJ2-3; D is ambiguous. Trimming removed 3 bases from V and 4 bases from J, with 5 bases in between. This CDR3 has 11 residues. Germline-derived CDR1 and CDR2 are DFQATT and SNEGSKA (reference sequence). CDR3 protein: CSASRPDTQYF. The CDR3 nucleotides are TGCAGTGCTAGTCGGCCAGATACGCAGTATTTT.

This clonotype was seen more than once but under ten times. CDR3 in DNA: TGTGCCAGCAGCTTATGGGCTAGCGGAGGTCGCGGTGAGCAGTTCTTC. Its translation: CASSLWASGGRGEQFF. This chain connects TRBV7-9 to TRBJ2-1, with TRBD2 identical over 7 bases. The CDR3 length is 16 residues. V was clipped by 2 bases and J by 9 bases; unmatched bases: 13. Germline V gene data show CDR1 as SEHNR and CDR2 as FQNEAQ (reference sequence). The full variable domain, in which reference TRBV7-9 and TRBJ2-1 provide the parts outside the CDR3, is DTGVSQNPRHKITKRGQNVTFRCDPISEHNRLYWYRQTLGQGPEFLTYFQNEAQLEKSRLLSDRFSAERPKGSFSTLEIQRTEQGDSAMYLCASSLWASGGRGEQFFGPGTRLTVL.

The sample holds a few counts of this clonotype. This chain joins TRBV2 and TRBJ1-1; a possible D gene is TRBD1 (6 bases). This CDR3 is built from 18 residues. V lost 6 bases to trimming and J lost 4 bases, with 27 bases between them. Germline CDR1 reads SNHLY; CDR2 reads FYNNEI. The CDR3 loop is CASRDTGRAGGSGTEAFF. The CDR3 coding sequence is TGTGCCAGCAGGGACACAGGGCGCGCTGGTGGTAGTGGCACTGAAGCTTTCTTT.

This clonotype appeared a few times. J is TRBJ1-3 and V is TRBV7-9; D perhaps matches TRBD1 (6 bases). The CDR3 spans 17 residues. The ends were cut back, 0 bases at V and 2 bases at J, with 14 bases in the middle. Germline V gives CDR1 SEHNR, CDR2 FQNEAQ (reference sequence). Here the CDR3 DNA reads TGTGCCAGCAGCTTAGCGGCAGAAGGGGGGACTGGAAACACCATATATTTT. Protein sequence: CASSLAAEGGTGNTIYF. Supplemented by reference TRBV7-9 and TRBJ1-3, the full variable domain reads DTGVSQNPRHKITKRGQNVTFRCDPISEHNRLYWYRQTLGQGPEFLTYFQNEAQLEKSRLLSDRFSAERPKGSFSTLEIQRTEQGDSAMYLCASSLAAEGGTGNTIYFGEGSWLTVV.

This clonotype occurred many times. The chain combines TRBV5-1 with TRBJ1-5; no reliable D call. Germline V CDR1 and CDR2: SGHRS, YFSETQ. The ends were cut back, 0 bases at V and 4 bases at J, with 8 bases in the middle. The CDR3 is made up of 14 amino acids. CDR3 in amino acids: CASSLEGLNQPQHF. The CDR3 bases are TGCGCCAGCAGCTTGGAGGGTTTAAATCAGCCCCAGCATTTT.

The chain couples TRBV20-1 to TRBJ2-3; the match to TRBD2 covers 14 bases. The CDR3 is 17 amino acids. J gave up 5 bases and V 3 bases, and 10 bases lay outside the gene matches. CDR1 DFQATT and CDR2 SNEGSKA come from the germline V gene (reference sequence). CDR3 sequence: CSARGTSGRGGGDTQYF. The CDR3 coding sequence is TGCAGTGCTAGGGGGACTAGCGGGAGAGGGGGTGGAGATACGCAGTATTTT.

In this sample, this clonotype turned up a few times. The V call is TRBV30, the J call TRBJ2-2, with TRBD1 as a possible D gene (6 bases). Germline V gene sequence: CDR1 GTSNPN, CDR2 SVGIG (reference sequence). This CDR3 has 13 residues. Trimming stripped 3 bases from V and 6 bases from J, with 11 bases between. This CDR3 is CAWRLTGPGELFF. CDR3 DNA: TGTGCCTGGAGGCTAACAGGGCCCGGGGAGCTGTTTTTT.

The chain recombines TRBV5-1 with TRBJ2-3, with D maybe TRBD2 (5 bases). The germline V gene encodes CDR1 SGHRS and CDR2 YFSETQ. V shed 0 bases and J shed 3 bases, with 8 bases lying between them. The CDR3 has 14 amino acids. CDR3 bases: TGCGCCAGCAGCTTGGGACTACAGACAGATACGCAGTATTTT. Protein product: CASSLGLQTDTQYF.

In its sample, this clonotype was seen a few times. This chain joins TRBV20-1 and TRBJ2-3, with TRBD2 identical over 11 bases. This CDR3 is 17 amino acids long. CDR1 and CDR2 (germline): DFQATT, SNEGSKA (reference sequence). V lost 0 bases to trimming and J lost 0 bases; unmatched junction nucleotides: 5. CDR3 coding DNA: TGCAGTGCTAGAGAGGAATGGACTAGCGGGAGCACAGATACGCAGTATTTT. It encodes CSAREEWTSGSTDTQYF.

The chain has TRBV30 and TRBJ2-5; 9 nucleotides line up with TRBD2. This CDR3 comprises 12 residues. Per the germline V gene, CDR1 is GTSNPN and CDR2 is SVGIG (reference sequence). Losses at the gene ends were 7 bases for V and 5 bases for J; bases not matched to a gene: 5. CDR3 region: CAFGTSLETQYF. The CDR3 DNA is TGTGCCTTCGGGACTAGCCTGGAGACCCAGTACTTC.

The chain joins TRBV12-3 or TRBV12-4 to TRBJ2-7; D is possibly TRBD1 (6 bases). This CDR3 is 13 amino acids long. The V and J ends lost 7 bases and 2 bases respectively, with 12 bases between them. CDR3 sequence reads: CASNLRDTYEQYF. The CDR3 DNA reads as TGTGCCAGCAATCTCCGGGACACCTACGAGCAGTACTTC.

The chain has TRBV10-3 and TRBJ1-2; D is perhaps TRBD1 (6 bases). Germline assignment: CDR1 ENHRY and CDR2 SYGVKD. V was pared by 0 bases and J by 2 bases, with 13 bases between. This CDR3 has 16 residues. CDR3 DNA sequence: TGTGCCATCAGTGAGTCTAGATCGACAGGCAACTATGGCTACACCTTC. This sequence encodes CAISESRSTGNYGYTF.

In its sample, this clonotype was seen many times. The chain couples TRBV12-3 or TRBV12-4 to TRBJ2-3; no clear D gene. CDR3 length equals 15 residues. Trimming stripped 5 bases from V and 0 bases from J, with 12 bases between. The CDR3 DNA sequence: TGTGCCAGCAGTGTTAACAGTGGGAGCACAGATACGCAGTATTTT. Translating gives CASSVNSGSTDTQYF.

This sequence joins TRBV2 and TRBJ1-2; TRBD1 matches 9 bases. This CDR3 comprises 13 residues. Germline-derived CDR1 and CDR2 are SNHLY and FYNNEI. V trimming: 3 bases; J trimming: 8 bases; junction bases outside the gene matches: 4. In nucleotides, the CDR3 is TGTGCCAGCAGTGAGGCGGACAGGGGCGGCTACACCTTC. This sequence encodes CASSEADRGGYTF.

V usage is TRBV13 and J usage is TRBJ2-2, with TRBD2 as a possible D gene (5 bases). This CDR3 has 14 residues. Trimming took 0 bases from V and 6 from J, leaving 8 bases between them. Germline CDR1 reads PRHDT; CDR2 reads FYEKMQ (reference sequence). This chain's CDR3 is CASSLGLVAGELFF. In DNA, the CDR3 is TGTGCCAGCAGCTTAGGACTAGTTGCCGGGGAGCTGTTTTTT.